This T cell receptor beta chain was recovered during a study of CD8 T cells in Susac syndrome. General study results and limits: The study recognized that its TCR sequencing and HLA analysis covered a relatively small number of individuals.

Comments on this clonotype: The antigen is undetermined.

RNA was extracted with the RNeasy kit, and a quantity of about 0.45 to 1 ug was reverse transcribed using random hexamers. The CDR3 of TCR beta was amplified by immunoSEQ multiplex PCR across 54 Vbeta and 13 Jbeta. TCRdb re-derived calls from the immunoSEQ multiplex PCR reads in MiXCR, one entry per CDR3 protein. The repertoire holds 200,000 or so distinct CDR3 sequences, with roughly 95% as singletons. Peripheral blood CD8+ and CD4+ T cells were profiled by TCR beta sequencing. The TCR originated in a human donor with multiple sclerosis. The sample consisted of CD4+ T cells from PBMCs.

CDR3 sequence: CAWSRGLEKDTQYF. For the CDR3, the DNA is TGTGCCTGGAGCAGGGGACTAGAAAAGGATACGCAGTATTTT. The chain joins TRBV30 to TRBJ2-3; TRBD2 matches 8 bases. From germline, CDR1 is GTSNPN and CDR2 SVGIG (reference sequence). The CDR3 runs 14 residues. V was clipped by 3 bases and J by 6 bases; unmatched bases: 8.